These 11 T cell receptor beta chains were sequenced from one sample in a study of cytomegalovirus exposure and HLA in healthy donors. The method was immunoSEQ multiplex PCR; TCRdb's version includes in-frame clones alone and lacks a portion of them. Of about 240,000 clones detected, approximately 83% appear once; the ten largest clones hold 0.95% to 1.5%. Sequencing was performed on PBMCs. These receptors were obtained from a woman younger than 45 in good health and CMV-seropositive.

This sequence joins TRBV7-9 and TRBJ2-5; D possibly corresponds to TRBD1 (5 bases). Germline assignment: CDR1 SEHNR and CDR2 FQNEAQ (reference sequence). Deletions cut 3 bases from V and 1 base from J, with 9 bases between. This CDR3 comprises 14 residues. The CDR3 bases are TGTGCCAGCAGCTTCCAGGGCCCCCAAGAGACCCAGTACTTC. Translated, it gives CASSFQGPQETQYF.

Note on this clone: The sample contains more than one DNA sequence encoding this CDR3. The chain joins TRBV5-6 to TRBJ2-3, with TRBD2 matching over 11 bases. There are 14 residues in the CDR3. CDR1 SGHDT and CDR2 YYEEEE come from the germline V gene. V dropped 3 bases and J dropped 6; count of bases not matched to a gene: 3. CDR3 DNA: TGTGCCAGCAGCTCACCTAGCGGGGGGGATACGCAGTATTTT. Its translation: CASSSPSGGDTQYF.

J is TRBJ1-3 and V is TRBV5-1; TRBD1 might be the D (6 bases). The CDR3 contains 19 residues. CDR1 is SGHRS and CDR2 is YFSETQ in the germline V gene. V was cut by 0 bases and J by 0 bases, with 19 bases left in between. The CDR3 loop is CASSLARGTGNRSGNTIYF. The CDR3 DNA follows: TGCGCCAGCAGCTTGGCCAGGGGAACAGGGAACCGCTCTGGAAACACCATATATTTT.

The chain employs TRBV11-3 and TRBJ1-1, with D perhaps matching TRBD1 (5 bases). The CDR3 sequence is 15 residues long. Germline V gene data show CDR1 as SGHNT and CDR2 as YENEEA. The V gene lost 4 bases and the J gene lost 1 base, with 13 bases spanning the gap. The CDR3 is CASSYEGLTNTEAFF. The CDR3 region has the DNA TGTGCCAGCAGCTACGAGGGACTGACGAACACTGAAGCTTTCTTT.

The genes are TRBV5-1 and TRBJ2-5; D unclear. V shed 0 bases and J shed 2 bases, with 5 bases lying between them. Germline values: CDR1 SGHRS, CDR2 YFSETQ. CDR3 length: 13 amino acids. CDR3 residues: CASSLVGQETQYF. The CDR3 nucleotides are TGCGCCAGCAGCTTGGTCGGGCAAGAGACCCAGTACTTC.

This clone showed up just a few times. Its ends do not fully match the called genes, so a read error is possible. The chain carries TRBV2 and TRBJ2-7, with 8 bases aligning to TRBD2. Germline CDR1 and CDR2: SNHLY and FYNNEI. This CDR3 region has 14 residues. This CDR3 reads CASSDRGGSDEQYF. The CDR3 coding sequence is TGTGCCAGCAGTGATCGGGGGGGCTCCGACGAGCAGTACTTC. Full variable domain (rest looked up from reference TRBV2 and TRBJ2-7): EPEVTQTPSHQVTQMGQEVILRCVPISNHLYFYWYRQILGQKVEFLVSFYNNEISEKSEIFDDQFSVERPDGSNFTLKIRSTKLEDSAMYFCASSDRGGSDEQYFGPGTRLTVT.

J is TRBJ2-7 and V is TRBV4-1; 11 nucleotides align to TRBD2. Trimming removed 4 bases from V and 2 bases from J; junction bases left unmatched: 1. CDR3 length: 14 residues. Germline V gives CDR1 MGHRA, CDR2 YSYEKL. The DNA for the CDR3 is TGCGCCAGCAGCCTGACTAGCGGGGCCTACGAGCAGTACTTC. This sequence encodes CASSLTSGAYEQYF.

This clone was observed once. CDR3 sequence: CASSPRGTGGDYEQYF. CDR3 in DNA: TGTGCCAGCAGCCCTCGGGGGACAGGGGGAGATTACGAGCAGTACTTC. The rearrangement links TRBV11-2 to TRBJ2-7, with TRBD1 identical over 11 bases. In germline, CDR1 is SGHAT, CDR2 FQNNGV. J gave up 4 bases and V 5 bases, and 10 bases lay outside the gene matches. CDR3 length: 16 residues.

The chain combines TRBV28 with TRBJ2-3, with TRBD2 as a possible D gene (6 bases). CDR1 and CDR2 from the germline V gene are MDHEN and SYDVKM. V lost 5 bases, J lost 0 bases, and 12 bases lay in between. There are 15 residues in the CDR3. This CDR3 is CASSPTSQSTDTQYF. CDR3 DNA sequence: TGTGCCAGCAGTCCGACTAGTCAAAGCACAGATACGCAGTATTTT.

V is TRBV25-1 and J is TRBJ2-3; 9 bases are shared with TRBD1. Germline V gene lookup returns CDR1 MGHDK and CDR2 SYGVNS. The ends lost 4 bases at V and 1 base at J; junction bases unmatched: 6. CDR3 length: 16 amino acids. CDR3 loop: CASSGGDRARTDTQYF. The CDR3 DNA is TGTGCCAGCAGTGGAGGGGACAGGGCCCGCACAGATACGCAGTATTTT.

In DNA form, the CDR3 reads TGTGCCAGCGTATCCGGACAGGGCGACGAGCAGTACTTC. Its protein product is CASVSGQGDEQYF. The V and J genes are TRBV28 and TRBJ2-7, with 8 bases lining up with TRBD1. V lost 8 bases to trimming and J lost 5 bases; unmatched junction nucleotides: 8. Germline V gives CDR1 MDHEN, CDR2 SYDVKM. The CDR3 runs 13 residues.